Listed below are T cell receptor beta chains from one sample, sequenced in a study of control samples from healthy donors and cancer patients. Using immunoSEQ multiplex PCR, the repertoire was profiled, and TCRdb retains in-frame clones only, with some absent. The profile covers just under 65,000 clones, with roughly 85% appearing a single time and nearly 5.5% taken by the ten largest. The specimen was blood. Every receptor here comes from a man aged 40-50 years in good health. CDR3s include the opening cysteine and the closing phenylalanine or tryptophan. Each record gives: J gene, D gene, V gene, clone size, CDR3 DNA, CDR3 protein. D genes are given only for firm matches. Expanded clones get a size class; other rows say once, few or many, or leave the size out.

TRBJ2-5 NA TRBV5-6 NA TGTGCCAGCAGCTTGGTCGGGACTGACCAAGAGACCCAGTACTTC CASSLVGTDQETQYF
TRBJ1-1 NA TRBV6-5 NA TGTGCCAGCAGTTACCAAGGGGCCCCTGAAGCTTTCTTT CASSYQGAPEAFF
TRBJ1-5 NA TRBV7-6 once TGTGCCAGCAGCTCCCAGATAAATAGCAATCAGCCCCAGCATTTT CASSSQINSNQPQHF
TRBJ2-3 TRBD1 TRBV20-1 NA TGCAGTGCTATTGACAGGGGGCAAGATACGCAGTATTTT CSAIDRGQDTQYF
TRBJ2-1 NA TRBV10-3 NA TGTGCCATCAGGCTTCCGGGACCCAACTTGGTCAATGAGCAGTTCTTC CAIRLPGPNLVNEQFF
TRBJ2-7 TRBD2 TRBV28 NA TGTGCCAGCAGTCCCGACGGCGGGAGGACGTCCTACGAGCAGTACTTC CASSPDGGRTSYEQYF
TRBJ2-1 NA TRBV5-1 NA TGCGCCAGCAGCTTTAGGGGGTTGGCCTACAATGAGCAGTTCTTC CASSFRGLAYNEQFF
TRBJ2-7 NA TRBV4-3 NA TGCGCCAGCAGCCAAGATTGCGAGGGCGAGCAGTACTTC CASSQDCEGEQYF
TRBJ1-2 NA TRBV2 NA TGTGCCAGCGTTCGACAGACCAACTATGGCTACACCTTC CASVRQTNYGYTF
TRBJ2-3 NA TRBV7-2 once TGTGCCAGTGCGAGACTAGTAGGGGATACGCAGTATTTT CASARLVGDTQYF